This entry features one T cell receptor (beta chain) sequence. This sample is drawn from a study of a mutant IDH1 vaccine in newly diagnosed glioma. Study details: Antecedent treatment encompassed radiotherapy, temozolomide, or their combination; the majority received both.

The time point is: baseline, week 1 (first vaccination visit). Treatment here: pre-vaccination baseline after standard-of-care therapy. The astrocytomas were IDH1-mutant, ATRX-negative, and WHO grade 3 or 4. Profiling relied on immunoSEQ multiplex PCR, and the TCRdb table lists in-frame clones only, not all of them. There are tens of thousands of clones in the sample; approximately 90% occur only once, and approximately 9.1% lies in the top ten. V dropped 6 bases and J dropped 6 bases, with 16 bases sitting between them. This CDR3 region has 14 residues. Germline loops: CDR1 SNHLY, CDR2 FYNNEI. The specimen was PBMCs, collected from a glioma patient treated with radiotherapy, temozolomide or both. The V call is TRBV2, the J call TRBJ2-3; TRBD2 might be the D (5 bases). The receptor comes from a man in his thirties or forties with glioma. The CDR3 reads CASSWRRPQDTQYF. The DNA of the CDR3 is TGTGCCAGCAGCTGGAGGAGGCCGCAGGATACGCAGTATTTT.